This is a list of T cell receptor beta chains from one sample in a study of blood T cell repertoires in COVID-19. Data came from immunoSEQ multiplex PCR; TCRdb stores just in-frame clones and leaves some out. The sample includes over 30,000 clones, roughly 88% of them seen just once. The sequencing sample was made of peripheral blood. The source of these receptors is a man aged 65-85 years with acute or convalescent COVID-19. Each CDR3 is given with its conserved first and last residue. The D gene is left open where the match is weak. Part of the rows lack a size; the others show once, few, many or a class for expanded clones.

DNA,CDR3,D,V,size,J
TGTGCCAGCCGGGACAGTAATTCCTACAATGAGCAGTTCTTC,CASRDSNSYNEQFF,TRBD1,TRBV6-5,.,TRBJ2-1
TGTGCCAGCAGCCAAGTCACCAGATCTGGAAACACCATATATTTT,CASSQVTRSGNTIYF,.,TRBV4-2,.,TRBJ1-3
TGTGCCAGCAGCCAAAGGCAGGGGTTAACTGGTCAGCCCCAGCATTTT,CASSQRQGLTGQPQHF,.,TRBV3-1/TRBV3-2,once,TRBJ1-5
TGTGCCACCAGCAGAGATGGGCTTTCGATGATCGAGTATTTT,CATSRDGLSMIEYF,.,TRBV15,.,TRBJ2-3
TGTGCCAGCAGCTTAGCGGCACTCGGGGGGCAGCCCCAGCATTTT,CASSLAALGGQPQHF,.,TRBV7-2,.,TRBJ1-5
TGTGCCAGCAGTAACGGACAGGGGGACTATGGCTACACCTTC,CASSNGQGDYGYTF,TRBD1,TRBV28,.,TRBJ1-2
TGTGCCAGCAGCAAAGAGCCACTTCAGTACTTC,CASSKEPLQYF,.,TRBV21-1,.,TRBJ2-4
TGTGCCTGGGATCGAATGAGGGACAGGAGATATGGCTACACCTTC,CAWDRMRDRRYGYTF,TRBD1,TRBV30,once,TRBJ1-2
TGTGCCAGCAGCGTGGGACAGGGGGTCCAGTATGTTTCACCCCTCCACTTT,CASSVGQGVQYVSPLHF,TRBD1,TRBV9,.,TRBJ1-6
.,CSASPSSGRGEQYF,.,TRBV20-1,.,TRBJ2-7
TGTGCCAGCAGTCAACAGGGCGGCACTGAAGCTTTCTTT,CASSQQGGTEAFF,.,TRBV7-6,.,TRBJ1-1
TGTGCCAGCTCACGCCTTTTCGGGGGGCAGAATAATGAAAAACTGTTTTTT,CASSRLFGGQNNEKLFF,.,TRBV18,.,TRBJ1-4
TGTGCCAGCTCACCTAACCAAGTTGGGACAGGGGGGTCCACAGATACGCAGTATTTT,CASSPNQVGTGGSTDTQYF,TRBD1,TRBV18,.,TRBJ2-3
TGCAGCGTTGCAGGGGAAGCAGCGGGGCGCGAGCAGTACTTC,CSVAGEAAGREQYF,.,TRBV29-1,.,TRBJ2-7
TGTGCCAGTAGTCCTCTCCCAGGGTTTGCAACTAATGAAAAACTGTTTTTT,CASSPLPGFATNEKLFF,.,TRBV19,.,TRBJ1-4
TGTGCCAGCTCACCACCGCGGACTAGCAATTCAGATACGCAGTATTTT,CASSPPRTSNSDTQYF,TRBD2,TRBV18,.,TRBJ2-3
TGCGCCAGCAGTGACGGACAGGGAGCTGCTGGAAACACCATATATTTT,CASSDGQGAAGNTIYF,TRBD1,TRBV10-1,.,TRBJ1-3
TGTGCCAGCAGTGATCGGGGGCCGGGGGGTGAGCAGTTCTTC,CASSDRGPGGEQFF,.,TRBV6-4,few,TRBJ2-1
TGTGCCAGCAGTCTCCGACAGGTGCGGTATGGCTACACCTTC,CASSLRQVRYGYTF,.,TRBV6-5,.,TRBJ1-2
TGTGCCAGCAGCCTAACGACAGGGGGCGCAGATTCACCCCTCCACTTT,CASSLTTGGADSPLHF,TRBD1,TRBV9,.,TRBJ1-6
TGTGCCAGCAGTTTAGACAGGGAGGATGGTAGTGAGCAGTTCTTC,CASSLDREDGSEQFF,.,TRBV28,.,TRBJ2-1
TGTGCCAGCAGTGACACTAGCGGGAGCTCCTACGAGCAGTACTTC,CASSDTSGSSYEQYF,TRBD2,TRBV28,.,TRBJ2-7
TGCGCCAGCAGCCCGGGGCAGGGGAGTGAAAAACTGTTTTTT,CASSPGQGSEKLFF,.,TRBV5-1,.,TRBJ1-4
TGTGCCAGCACCAAAGGAGTTGGTAGCAATCAGCCCCAGCATTTT,CASTKGVGSNQPQHF,.,TRBV7-9,.,TRBJ1-5
TGTGCCAGCAGCGTAGGGGGGACAGGGTCCTACGAGCAGTACTTC,CASSVGGTGSYEQYF,TRBD1,TRBV9,.,TRBJ2-7
TGTGCCAGCAGTTTGGGGCAGGGGAATTCACCCCTCCACTTT,CASSLGQGNSPLHF,.,TRBV28,.,TRBJ1-6
TGTGCCAGCACCGGGACAGGAAGCACAGATACGCAGTATTTT,CASTGTGSTDTQYF,TRBD1,TRBV7-9,.,TRBJ2-3
TGTGCCAGCAGCCGTGGGGTACTGAGACAGGGGGTTGAGGAGCAGTACTTC,CASSRGVLRQGVEEQYF,TRBD1,TRBV9,.,TRBJ2-7
TGTGCCAGCACCTTCACAGGATATAATTCACCCCTCCACTTT,CASTFTGYNSPLHF,.,TRBV6-5,once,TRBJ1-6
TGCGCCAGCAGCTTGGAAGGTGGGACAGGGATGACAGATACGCAGTATTTT,CASSLEGGTGMTDTQYF,TRBD1,TRBV5-1,.,TRBJ2-3
TGTGCCATAGCGGACAGGGGAATTAACACTGAAGCTTTCTTT,CAIADRGINTEAFF,TRBD1,TRBV10-3,few,TRBJ1-1
TGTGCCAGCAGCTTAGCAGCGGGGGGCCTTGAGCAGTACTTC,CASSLAAGGLEQYF,TRBD2,TRBV7-9,.,TRBJ2-7
TGTGCCAGCAGCTTTCGGACAGGGGTGGACTATGGCTACACCTTC,CASSFRTGVDYGYTF,TRBD1,TRBV7-9,.,TRBJ1-2
TGTGCCAGCAGCCCCCGCCTTTCGACAGGGGCGGGCGGGGAGCTGTTTTTT,CASSPRLSTGAGGELFF,TRBD1,TRBV7-9,few,TRBJ2-2
TGCGCCAGCAGCTTGGGGGCAGGGGAAGAGACCCAGTACTTC,CASSLGAGEETQYF,.,TRBV5-1,.,TRBJ2-5
TGTGCCAGCAGCGTACGGGGGGCTGGGGACATTCAGTACTTC,CASSVRGAGDIQYF,.,TRBV9,.,TRBJ2-4